These 9 T cell receptor beta chains were all obtained from the same sample, sequenced in a study of human T cells and chemical hapten exposure (dated by TCRdb to the early 2020s). Taken with the paper, the label for time point translates to: pre-sensitization, week 0. The sample's treatment or condition, from its label and the paper: therapeutic diphenylcyclopropenone sensitization with weekly scalp DPC. The protocol used for the library was RACE. Data came from a NextSeq 500. TCRdb trimmed the raw reads at Q25, called clones with MiXCR and kept productive beta chains. Each entry is one CDR3 protein sequence, shown with its most common DNA and genes. The sample includes 250,000 or so distinct CDR3 sequences, with over 7.5% observed a single time. Jointly, the top ten make up more than 0.95% of the sample. The starting material was whole blood, obtained in connection with sensitization to the hapten diphenylcyclopropenone (DPC). The receptors stem from a man aged 18 to 30 with alopecia areata. Some clones in this sample may be carry-over from other donors' samples.

V is TRBV6-1 and J is TRBJ2-5, with D uncertain. This CDR3 comprises 12 residues. V lost 1 base, J lost 5 bases, and 5 bases lay in between. Germline V gene sequence: CDR1 MNHNS, CDR2 SASEGT. CDR3 sequence: CASSEDKETQYF. CDR3 coding DNA: TGTGCCAGCAGTGAAGACAAGGAGACCCAGTACTTC.

The chain joins TRBV7-9 to TRBJ2-1, with a tentative D call TRBD2 (6 bases). The V gene lost 2 bases and the J gene lost 6 bases, with 17 bases spanning the gap. The length of the CDR3 is 16 residues. Germline CDR1 SEHNR, CDR2 FQNEAQ (reference sequence). The CDR3 region is CASSLSDLAGGNEQFF. The CDR3 nucleotides are TGTGCCAGCAGCTTAAGTGATCTAGCCGGGGGCAATGAGCAGTTCTTC.

The chain carries TRBV6-1 and TRBJ1-1; D unresolved. Trimming shortened V by 8 bases and J by 1 base, and 17 bases separated the two germline ends. The CDR3 runs 15 residues. Looked up from germline, CDR1 is MNHNS and CDR2 is SASEGT. CDR3 protein: CASHVPGWGNTEAFF. As DNA, the CDR3 is TGTGCCAGCCACGTCCCCGGGTGGGGGAACACTGAAGCTTTCTTT.

This clonotype has at least ten counts. V is TRBV12-3 or TRBV12-4 and J is TRBJ1-2; 7 bases fit TRBD1. J lost 0 bases, V lost 6 bases, and 4 bases had no gene match. The length of the CDR3 is 14 residues. CDR3 loop: CASSLDRTNYGYTF. Written as DNA, the CDR3 is TGTGCCAGCAGCTTGGACAGGACTAACTATGGCTACACCTTC.

The V gene is TRBV4-3, the J gene TRBJ1-1; 7 bases agree with TRBD1. The V and J ends lost 3 bases and 8 bases, in that order; junction bases with no gene match: 9. Germline CDR1 reads LGHNA; CDR2 reads YSLEER. CDR3 length equals 14 residues. CDR3 amino acids: CASSQTTGSLEAFF. CDR3 bases: TGCGCCAGCAGCCAGACGACAGGGAGTCTCGAAGCTTTCTTT.

This clonotype was seen repeatedly, ten times or more. The chain combines TRBV4-1 with TRBJ1-1; D is undetermined. V was clipped by 0 bases and J by 0 bases, with 8 bases between them. There are 15 residues in the CDR3. Germline CDR1 and CDR2: MGHRA and YSYEKL. Written as DNA, the CDR3 is TGCGCCAGCAGCCAAGATCCTGGAGTGAACACTGAAGCTTTCTTT. It specifies CASSQDPGVNTEAFF.

This clonotype was recorded many times. The chain carries TRBV5-1 and TRBJ1-1; D is unresolved. CDR1 SGHRS and CDR2 YFSETQ come from the germline V gene. The CDR3 is 14 residues long. Trimming cost V 0 bases and J 3 bases, with 9 bases left between them. CDR3 nucleotide sequence: TGCGCCAGCAGCTTGGCGGCCTCGGACACTGAAGCTTTCTTT. Amino acids: CASSLAASDTEAFF.

This clonotype appeared a few times. This chain links TRBV21-1 with TRBJ2-3. TRBV21-1 is a pseudogene locus. CDR3 length: 16 residues. The CDR3 region is CASSKVVQTFPDTQYF. The DNA for the CDR3 is TGTGCCAGCAGCAAAGTCGTCCAAACTTTCCCAGATACGCAGTATTTT.

This clonotype has more than one count but fewer than ten. V and J are TRBV7-9 and TRBJ1-5; a possible D gene is TRBD1 (5 bases). CDR1 and CDR2 from the germline V gene are SEHNR and FQNEAQ (reference sequence). The CDR3 loop spans 17 amino acids. V gave up 5 bases and J gave up 5 bases, with 22 bases separating them. CDR3 sequence reads: CASSPGHLGGTDQPQHF. CDR3 nucleotide sequence: TGTGCCAGCAGCCCGGGTCATTTGGGAGGGACGGATCAGCCCCAGCATTTT.